This T cell receptor beta chain was obtained from a study of T cells in tuberculosis. The time point denotes: new active TB diagnosis, blood taken before or within 7 days of starting treatment. This clone was observed a single time. Using immunoSEQ multiplex PCR, the repertoire was profiled, and TCRdb retains in-frame clones only, with some absent. The table shows some 31,000 clones, with about 90% occurring only once. This specimen was PBMCs, taken at tuberculosis diagnosis. This TCR came from an adult with tuberculosis.

For the CDR3, the DNA is TGTGCCAGCAGCTTAGATTTGGGACAGGGGGCTTTGGGCGAGCAGTACTTC. Its translation is CASSLDLGQGALGEQYF. V is TRBV11-2 and J is TRBJ2-7, with 12 bases identical to TRBD1. The CDR3 runs to 17 residues. V shed 0 bases and J 6 bases; nucleotides not matched to a gene: 9. Germline V gene sequence: CDR1 SGHAT, CDR2 FQNNGV.